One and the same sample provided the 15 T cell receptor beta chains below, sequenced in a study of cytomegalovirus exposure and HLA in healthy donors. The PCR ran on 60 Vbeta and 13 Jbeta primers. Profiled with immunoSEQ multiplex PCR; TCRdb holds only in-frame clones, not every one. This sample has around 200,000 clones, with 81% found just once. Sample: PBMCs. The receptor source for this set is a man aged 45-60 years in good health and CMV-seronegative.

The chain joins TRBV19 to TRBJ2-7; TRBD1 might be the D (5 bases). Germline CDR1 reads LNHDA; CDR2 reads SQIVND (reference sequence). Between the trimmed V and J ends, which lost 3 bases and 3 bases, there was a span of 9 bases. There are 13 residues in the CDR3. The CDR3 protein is CASSMEGHYEQYF. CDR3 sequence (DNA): TGTGCCAGTAGTATGGAAGGACACTACGAGCAGTACTTC.

In nucleotides, the CDR3 is TGTGCCAGCAGTAACACAGGGCGGGACGAGCAGTACTTC. Translated, it gives CASSNTGRDEQYF. V gene TRBV6-6 combines with J gene TRBJ2-7, with a weak D call TRBD1 (6 bases). Between the trimmed V and J ends, which lost 5 bases and 5 bases, there was a span of 13 bases. In germline, CDR1 is MNHNY, CDR2 SVGAGI (reference sequence). The CDR3 covers 13 residues.

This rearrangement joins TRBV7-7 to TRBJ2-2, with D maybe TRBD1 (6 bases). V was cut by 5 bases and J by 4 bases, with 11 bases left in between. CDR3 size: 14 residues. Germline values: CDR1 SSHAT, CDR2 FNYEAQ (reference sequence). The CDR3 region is CASSTQQGTGELFF. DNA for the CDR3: TGTGCCAGCAGCACCCAACAGGGCACCGGGGAGCTGTTTTTT.

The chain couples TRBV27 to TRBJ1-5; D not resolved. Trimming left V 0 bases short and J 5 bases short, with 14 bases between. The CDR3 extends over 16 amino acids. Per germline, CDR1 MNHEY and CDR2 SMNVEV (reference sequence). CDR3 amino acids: CASSLSSWGEDQPQHF. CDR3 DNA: TGTGCCAGCAGTTTATCCTCCTGGGGAGAGGATCAGCCCCAGCATTTT.

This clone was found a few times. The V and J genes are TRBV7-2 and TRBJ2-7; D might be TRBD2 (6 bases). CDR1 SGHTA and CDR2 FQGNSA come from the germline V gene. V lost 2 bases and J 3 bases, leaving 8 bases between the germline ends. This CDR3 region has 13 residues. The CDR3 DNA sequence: TGTGCCAGCAGCTTAAGGAGGGACTACGAGCAGTACTTC. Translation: CASSLRRDYEQYF.

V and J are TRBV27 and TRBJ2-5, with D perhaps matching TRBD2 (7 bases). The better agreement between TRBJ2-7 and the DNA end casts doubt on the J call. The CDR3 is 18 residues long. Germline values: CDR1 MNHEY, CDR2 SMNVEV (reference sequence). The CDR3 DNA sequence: TGTGCCAGCAGTTCCACATGGGGCGGGGGCGCCATTCCCTACGAGCAGTACTTC. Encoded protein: CASSSTWGGGAIPYEQYF.

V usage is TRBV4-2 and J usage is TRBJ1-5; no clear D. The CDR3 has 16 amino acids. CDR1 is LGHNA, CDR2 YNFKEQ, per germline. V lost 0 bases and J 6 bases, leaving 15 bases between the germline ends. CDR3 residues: CASSQERLSLSQPQHF. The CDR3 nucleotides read TGTGCCAGCAGCCAAGAGCGCCTCTCCCTGAGTCAGCCCCAGCATTTT.

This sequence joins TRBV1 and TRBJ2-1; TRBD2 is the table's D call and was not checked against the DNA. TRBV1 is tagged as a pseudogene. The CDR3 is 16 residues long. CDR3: CTSSRGELYITNEQFF. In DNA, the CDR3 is TGCACCAGCAGCCGCGGGGAACTTTATATTACCAATGAGCAGTTCTTC.

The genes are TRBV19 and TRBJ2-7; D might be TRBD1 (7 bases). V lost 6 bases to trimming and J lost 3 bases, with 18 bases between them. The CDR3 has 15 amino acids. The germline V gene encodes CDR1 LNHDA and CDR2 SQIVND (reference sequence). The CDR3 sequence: CASRGGNRGFYEQYF. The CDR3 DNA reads TGTGCCAGTAGAGGGGGGAACAGGGGTTTCTACGAGCAGTACTTC.

CDR3 region: CASSRTGVTDTQYF. CDR3 nucleotide sequence: TGCGCCAGCAGCCGGACAGGGGTCACAGATACGCAGTATTTT. The chain carries TRBV5-1 and TRBJ2-3; 9 bases are a match to TRBD1. The CDR3 spans 14 residues. CDR1 is SGHRS, CDR2 YFSETQ, per germline. V lost 4 bases, J lost 2 bases, and 2 bases stayed unmatched.

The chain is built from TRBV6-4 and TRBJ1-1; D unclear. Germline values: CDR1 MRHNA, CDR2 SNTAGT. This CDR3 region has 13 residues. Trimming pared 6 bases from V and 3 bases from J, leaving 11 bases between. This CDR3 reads CASSARWDTEAFF. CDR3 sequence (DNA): TGTGCCAGCAGCGCCAGGTGGGACACTGAAGCTTTCTTT.

CDR3 nucleotide sequence: TGCGCCAGCAGTGTAACGCTAGCGGGGGGTGCGGGGGACATTCAGTACTTC. Translation gives CASSVTLAGGAGDIQYF. The rearrangement links TRBV10-1 to TRBJ2-4, with 11 positions matching TRBD2. The length of the CDR3 is 17 residues. The V gene's germline CDR1 is WNHNN and CDR2 SYGVQD (reference sequence). With 4 bases clipped from V and 8 bases from J, the junction kept 13 bases outside the gene matches.

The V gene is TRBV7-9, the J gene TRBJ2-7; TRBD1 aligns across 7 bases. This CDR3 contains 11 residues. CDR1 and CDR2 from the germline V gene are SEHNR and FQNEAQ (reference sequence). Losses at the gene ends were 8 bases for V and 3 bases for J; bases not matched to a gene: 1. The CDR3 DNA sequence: TGTGCCAGCCGGGACAGCTACGAGCAGTACTTC. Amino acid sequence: CASRDSYEQYF.

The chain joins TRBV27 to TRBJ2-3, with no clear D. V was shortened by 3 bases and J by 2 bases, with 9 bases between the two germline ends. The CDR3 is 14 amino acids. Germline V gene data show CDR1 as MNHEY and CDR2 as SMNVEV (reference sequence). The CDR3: CASSFSGFTDTQYF. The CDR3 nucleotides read TGTGCCAGCAGTTTTTCCGGGTTCACAGATACGCAGTATTTT.

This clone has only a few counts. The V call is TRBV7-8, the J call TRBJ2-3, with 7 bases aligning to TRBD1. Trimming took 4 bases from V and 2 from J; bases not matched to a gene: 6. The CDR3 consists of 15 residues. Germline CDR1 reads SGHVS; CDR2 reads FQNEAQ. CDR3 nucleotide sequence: TGTGCCAGCAGCTCAAGACAGGGCCTCACAGATACGCAGTATTTT. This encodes CASSSRQGLTDTQYF.